Here is one T cell receptor beta chain with its context. This entry belongs to a study of glioma-infiltrating T cells. The germline V and J ends were trimmed by 0 bases and 3 bases, with 9 bases remaining between them. CDR1 and CDR2 (germline): SGHAT, FQNNGV. The CDR3 spans 15 residues. TCR alpha and beta CDR3 regions were amplified from RNA using iRepertoire nested multiplex PCR. TCRdb re-called the multiplex PCR reads through MiXCR, storing one row per CDR3 protein. The sample holds approximately 400,000 distinct CDR3 sequences, 41% seen once. This sequence was found in a human donor with low-grade glioma or glioblastoma, undergoing nonglioma brain surgery, or in good health (not recorded which). The sample taken for sequencing was glioma tissue, nonneoplastic brain tissue, or PBMCs (not recorded which). The V and J genes are TRBV11-2 and TRBJ2-4, with D unclear. CDR3 residues: CASSLDIIGKNIQYF. CDR3 nucleotide sequence: TGTGCCAGCAGCTTAGATATCATCGGCAAAAACATTCAGTACTTC. Supplemented by reference TRBV11-2 and TRBJ2-4, the full variable domain reads EAGVAQSPRYKIIEKRQSVAFWCNPISGHATLYWYQQILGQGPKLLIQFQNNGVVDDSQLPKDRFSAERLKGVDSTLKIQPAKLEDSAVYLCASSLDIIGKNIQYFGAGTRLSVL.